This T cell receptor beta chain comes out of a study of preoperative IRX-2 immunotherapy in early breast cancer. The CDR3 is 14 residues long. Per the germline V gene, CDR1 is SGHAT and CDR2 is FQNNGV. Deletions cut 0 bases from V and 5 bases from J, with 11 bases between. Specified treatment: preoperative locoregional IRX-2 cytokine immunotherapy. This phase Ib study tested locoregional IRX-2 cytokine immunotherapy given before surgery. Data came from immunoSEQ multiplex PCR; TCRdb stores just in-frame clones and leaves some out. The top ten clones hold roughly 1.5% of a sample with over 60,000 clones, approximately 94% of them seen once.

Collection of the sample occurred from a patient treated with IRX-2 immunotherapy. The gene calls are TRBV11-2 and TRBJ2-7, with TRBD2 as a possible D gene (7 bases). The clonotype was recovered from a human donor with breast cancer. Written as DNA, the CDR3 is TGTGCCAGCAGCTTAGAAAGGGAGGGGGACGAGCAGTACTTC. Encoded protein: CASSLEREGDEQYF.